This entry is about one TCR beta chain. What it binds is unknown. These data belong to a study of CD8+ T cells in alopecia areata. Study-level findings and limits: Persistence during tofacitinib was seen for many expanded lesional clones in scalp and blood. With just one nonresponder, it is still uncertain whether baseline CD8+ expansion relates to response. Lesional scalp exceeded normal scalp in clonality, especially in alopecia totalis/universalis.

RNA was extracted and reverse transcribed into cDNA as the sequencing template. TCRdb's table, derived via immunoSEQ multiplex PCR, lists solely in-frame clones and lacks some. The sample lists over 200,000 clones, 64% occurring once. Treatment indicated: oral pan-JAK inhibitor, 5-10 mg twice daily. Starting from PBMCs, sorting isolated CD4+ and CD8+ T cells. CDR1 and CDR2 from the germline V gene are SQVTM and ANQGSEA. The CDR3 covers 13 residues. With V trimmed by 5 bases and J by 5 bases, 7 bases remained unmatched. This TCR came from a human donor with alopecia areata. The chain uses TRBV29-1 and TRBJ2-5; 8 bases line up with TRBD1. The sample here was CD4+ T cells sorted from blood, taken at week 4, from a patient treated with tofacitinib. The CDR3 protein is CSVIRDRSETQYF. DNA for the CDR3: TGCAGCGTTATCCGGGACAGGTCCGAGACCCAGTACTTC.